This T cell receptor (beta chain) appears in the sequencing data of a study of T cells in Graves' hyperthyroidism and ophthalmopathy. Study-level results: The model foresaw ophthalmopathy a median approximately 6.1 months prior to onset.

Germline V gene lookup returns CDR1 DFQATT and CDR2 SNEGSKA (reference sequence). V dropped 6 bases and J dropped 7 bases, with 24 bases sitting between them. CDR3 length: 15 residues. RNA transcripts gave rise to amplified TCR beta CDR3 regions. First-round RT-PCR with HTBI primers amplified the TCR CDR3 region. TCRdb redid the calling of the multiplex PCR reads with MiXCR, one entry per CDR3 protein. The sample carries approximately 560,000 distinct CDR3 sequences, just over 45% recorded once. This clonotype came up once. Its target is not known. The receptor was derived from a woman between 18 and 29 years old with Graves' hyperthyroidism. Sequencing input: peripheral blood or thyroid tissue (not recorded which). This sequence joins TRBV20-1 and TRBJ1-1; D gene uncertain. The CDR3 here is CSASSHVTQTGEAFF. The CDR3 coding sequence is TGCAGTGCCAGCAGCCACGTTACTCAGACGGGTGAAGCTTTCTTT.